The 32 T cell receptor beta chains below all came from one sample that was sequenced in a study of CD4 T cells in relation to SARS-CoV-2 and coronaviruses. Assay used: immunoSEQ multiplex PCR; TCRdb lists only in-frame clones, some missing. Of approximately 60,000 clones listed, about 91% were seen once; the top ten hold about 0.4%. Sequencing was performed on naive CD4+ T cells from PBMCs. Indicated subset: naive CD4+ T cells isolated by negative enrichment. Source of these receptors: an adult with COVID-19.

The chain combines TRBV18 with TRBJ2-1; TRBD2 matches 10 bases. V shed 3 bases and J 10 bases; nucleotides not matched to a gene: 9. This CDR3 has 15 amino acids. Germline CDR1 and CDR2: KGHSH and LQKENI. CDR3 nucleotides: TGTGCCAGCTCACCTCTCCCGACTAGCGGGTGGGAGCAGTTCTTC. Protein sequence: CASSPLPTSGWEQFF.

The chain is built from TRBV2 and TRBJ2-7; 8 bases are shared with TRBD1. From germline, CDR1 is SNHLY and CDR2 FYNNEI. The V segment lost 5 bases and the J segment 2 bases; nucleotides outside the gene matches: 5. The CDR3 consists of 14 residues. The CDR3 region is CASSRTGYTYEQYF. The CDR3 coding sequence is TGTGCCAGCAGTCGGACAGGGTATACCTACGAGCAGTACTTC.

This clone was observed once. The sample has other DNA sequences that encode this CDR3 too. The genes are TRBV6-4 and TRBJ2-3; tentatively, D is TRBD2 (6 bases). Germline V gene lookup returns CDR1 MRHNA and CDR2 SNTAGT. This CDR3 is built from 15 residues. V was clipped by 0 bases and J by 4 bases, with 11 bases between them. Here the CDR3 reads CASSDSSGSADTQYF. DNA for the CDR3: TGTGCCAGCAGTGACTCGTCCGGGAGTGCAGATACGCAGTATTTT.

The CDR3 nucleotides read TGTGCCAGCACGCGGGCTGACAGGGGGCCTGAAAAACTGTTTTTT. This codes for CASTRADRGPEKLFF. The chain links TRBV28 to TRBJ1-4; 10 bases map to TRBD1. The CDR3 consists of 15 residues. With V trimmed by 7 bases and J by 7 bases, 9 bases remained unmatched. Germline CDR1 is MDHEN and CDR2 is SYDVKM.

The chain recombines TRBV28 with TRBJ2-1, with 11 bases aligning to TRBD2. V lost 6 bases to trimming and J lost 0 bases; unmatched junction nucleotides: 4. The CDR3 covers 16 residues. Germline CDR1 reads MDHEN; CDR2 reads SYDVKM. The CDR3 sequence is CASRTSGSSSYNEQFF. Written as DNA, the CDR3 is TGTGCCAGCAGAACTAGCGGGAGTTCCTCCTACAATGAGCAGTTCTTC.

The chain couples TRBV2 to TRBJ2-1; 14 bases line up with TRBD2. J was trimmed by 5 bases and V by 10 bases; bases with no gene match: 7. The CDR3 extends over 15 amino acids. Per the germline V gene, CDR1 is SNHLY and CDR2 is FYNNEI. For the CDR3, the DNA is TGTGCCACTGGACTAGCGGGAGGACGTCACAATGAGCAGTTCTTC. This sequence encodes CATGLAGGRHNEQFF.

The rearrangement uses TRBV6-4 and TRBJ2-3, with D hard to call. CDR3 length: 14 residues. Germline CDR1 reads MRHNA; CDR2 reads SNTAGT. The ends were cut back, 0 bases at V and 1 base at J, with 5 bases in the middle. CDR3 sequence reads: CASSDSWGTDTQYF. The CDR3 DNA sequence: TGTGCCAGCAGTGACTCGTGGGGCACAGATACGCAGTATTTT.

V gene TRBV18 combines with J gene TRBJ2-7, with 9 bases identical to TRBD2. CDR3 length: 15 amino acids. V was pared by 3 bases and J by 5 bases, with 8 bases of the junction left unmatched. Germline loops: CDR1 KGHSH, CDR2 LQKENI. The CDR3 nucleotides are TGTGCCAGCTCACCGGTGGCGGGAGGGCCGAACGAGCAGTACTTC. It is translated as CASSPVAGGPNEQYF. Looking up the rest from reference TRBV18 and TRBJ2-7 gives the full variable domain: NAGVMQNPRHLVRRRGQEARLRCSPMKGHSHVYWYRQLPEEGLKFMVYLQKENIIDESGMPKERFSAEFPKEGPSILRIQQVVRGDSAAYFCASSPVAGGPNEQYFGPGTRLTVT.

The chain links TRBV4-3 to TRBJ2-3; no firm D call. Trimming took 3 bases from V and 2 from J, leaving 9 bases between them. This CDR3 has 14 amino acids. The germline V gene has CDR1 LGHNA and CDR2 YSLEER. CDR3 residues: CASSHNSPTDTQYF. In DNA, the CDR3 is TGCGCCAGCAGCCATAACTCCCCCACAGATACGCAGTATTTT.

The V call is TRBV11-2, the J call TRBJ1-6; D is perhaps TRBD1 (6 bases). Germline-derived CDR1 and CDR2 are SGHAT and FQNNGV. Trimming removed 4 bases from V and 10 bases from J, with 11 bases in between. The CDR3 has 13 residues. CDR3 sequence (DNA): TGTGCCAGCAGCTACAGGGTTGGGTCACCCCTCCACTTT. Its translation is CASSYRVGSPLHF.

The chain recombines TRBV9 with TRBJ2-7, with D tentatively TRBD1 or TRBD2 (5 bases each). With 2 bases removed from V and 1 base from J, the gap between germline ends came to 16 bases. CDR1 and CDR2 (germline): SGDLS, YYNGEE. The CDR3 has 16 residues. The CDR3 spells CASSVPNRDGSYEQYF. The DNA for the CDR3 is TGTGCCAGCAGCGTCCCTAACCGGGACGGGTCCTACGAGCAGTACTTC.

This chain links TRBV19 with TRBJ1-2; D remains unclear. V lost 9 bases, J lost 7 bases, and 9 bases lay in between. This CDR3 has 10 residues. Germline V gives CDR1 LNHDA, CDR2 SQIVND (reference sequence). CDR3 nucleotide sequence: TGTGCCAGGGCGTCGGGTGGCTACACCTTC. This gives the protein CARASGGYTF.

This chain links TRBV5-4 with TRBJ2-1, with D hard to call. Deletions cut 2 bases from V and 4 bases from J, with 10 bases between. The germline V gene has CDR1 SGHNT and CDR2 YYREEE (reference sequence). The CDR3 is 14 amino acids. DNA of the CDR3: TGTGCCAGCAGCTTAGGCCGGAGTTACAATGAGCAGTTCTTC. Protein: CASSLGRSYNEQFF. The variable domain in full, completed from reference TRBV5-4 and TRBJ2-1, reads ETGVTQSPTHLIKTRGQQVTLRCSSQSGHNTVSWYQQALGQGPQFIFQYYREEENGRGNFPPRFSGLQFPNYSSELNVNALELDDSALYLCASSLGRSYNEQFFGPGTRLTVL.

The gene calls are TRBV28 and TRBJ1-6; TRBD1 aligns across 8 bases. Germline values: CDR1 MDHEN, CDR2 SYDVKM. V lost 6 bases to trimming and J lost 5 bases; unmatched junction nucleotides: 9. This CDR3 spans 16 amino acids. Here the CDR3 DNA reads TGTGCCAGCAGCGATCTAACAGGGGGAGATAATTCACCCCTCCACTTT. As protein: CASSDLTGGDNSPLHF.

The rearrangement uses TRBV29-1 and TRBJ1-1, with D unclear. V dropped 4 bases and J dropped 1 base, with 10 bases sitting between them. Germline V lookup: CDR1 SQVTM, CDR2 ANQGSEA. There are 13 residues in the CDR3. Written as DNA, the CDR3 is TGCAGCGTTGTCTTAACAGAGAACACTGAAGCTTTCTTT. This codes for CSVVLTENTEAFF.

This chain uses TRBV11-2 with TRBJ1-3; D perhaps matches TRBD1 (5 bases). Trimming shortened V by 2 bases and J by 0 bases, and 14 bases separated the two germline ends. CDR1 is SGHAT and CDR2 is FQNNGV in the germline V gene. The CDR3 is 17 residues long. The DNA for the CDR3 is TGTGCCAGCAGCTTACGCCCAGGGCTTAACTCTGGAAACACCATATATTTT. Its protein product is CASSLRPGLNSGNTIYF.

This rearrangement joins TRBV7-6 to TRBJ2-1; 11 positions agree with TRBD2. The CDR3 runs to 19 residues. Looked up from germline, CDR1 is SGHVS and CDR2 is FNYEAQ. V lost 4 bases, J lost 0 bases, and 11 bases stayed unmatched. CDR3 residues: CASSWSQRLAGSSYNEQFF. The CDR3 DNA sequence: TGTGCCAGCAGCTGGAGCCAACGACTAGCGGGAAGCTCCTACAATGAGCAGTTCTTC.

The rearrangement links TRBV11-1 to TRBJ2-3, with D unresolved. The CDR3 contains 14 residues. The ends were cut back, 5 bases at V and 6 bases at J, with 15 bases in the middle. Per germline, CDR1 SGHAT and CDR2 FQDESV (reference sequence). CDR3 nucleotides: TGTGCCAGCAGCCCCTCTCGGGTTTTGGATACGCAGTATTTT. This gives the protein CASSPSRVLDTQYF. Together with reference TRBV11-1 and TRBJ2-3, the CDR3 gives the full variable domain: EAEVAQSPRYKITEKSQAVAFWCDPISGHATLYWYRQILGQGPELLVQFQDESVVDDSQLPKDRFSAERLKGVDSTLKIQPAELGDSAMYLCASSPSRVLDTQYFGPGTRLTVL.

In DNA form, the CDR3 reads TGTGCCAGTACCCCGACTAGCGGGAGTTCTCGTGGTATAAATGAGCAGTTCTTC. Translated, it gives CASTPTSGSSRGINEQFF. This chain links TRBV19 with TRBJ2-1; 12 bases agree with TRBD2. The J segment lost 7 bases and the V segment lost 7 bases, leaving 17 bases of the junction unmatched. From germline, CDR1 is LNHDA and CDR2 SQIVND (reference sequence). The CDR3 contains 18 residues.

The chain links TRBV5-4 to TRBJ2-1; D is unclear. The CDR3 length is 14 residues. The germline gives CDR1 SGHNT, CDR2 YYREEE (reference sequence). The ends were cut back, 1 base at V and 0 bases at J, with 5 bases in the middle. The CDR3 region has the DNA TGTGCCAGCAGCTTGAGTTACTCCTACAATGAGCAGTTCTTC. This translates into CASSLSYSYNEQFF. The variable domain in full, completed from reference TRBV5-4 and TRBJ2-1, reads ETGVTQSPTHLIKTRGQQVTLRCSSQSGHNTVSWYQQALGQGPQFIFQYYREEENGRGNFPPRFSGLQFPNYSSELNVNALELDDSALYLCASSLSYSYNEQFFGPGTRLTVL.

The J gene is TRBJ1-2, the V gene TRBV4-1, with 8 bases lining up with TRBD1. Germline-derived CDR1 and CDR2 are MGHRA and YSYEKL. Losses at the gene ends were 2 bases for V and 8 bases for J; bases not matched to a gene: 13. This CDR3 spans 16 amino acids. The CDR3 reads CASSQFEWGTGGGYTF. CDR3 sequence (DNA): TGCGCCAGCAGCCAATTTGAATGGGGTACAGGGGGAGGCTACACCTTC.

The chain has TRBV29-1 and TRBJ1-2; D might be TRBD1 (6 bases). The V gene's germline CDR1 is SQVTM and CDR2 ANQGSEA. The V and J ends lost 1 base and 5 bases respectively, with 11 bases between them. The CDR3 has 13 residues. The CDR3 DNA sequence: TGCAGCGTTGAAGGGGGGCGTATTTATGGCTACACCTTC. It codes for CSVEGGRIYGYTF. Filled out from reference TRBV29-1 and TRBJ1-2, the complete variable domain reads SAVISQKPSRDICQRGTSLTIQCQVDSQVTMMFWYRQQPGQSLTLIATANQGSEATYESGFVIDKFPISRPNLTFSTLTVSNMSPEDSSIYLCSVEGGRIYGYTFGSGTRLTVV.

The CDR3 here is CASSSSNSNQPQHF. For the CDR3, the DNA is TGTGCCAGCAGCTCTAGTAATAGCAATCAGCCCCAGCATTTT. V is TRBV6-2 or TRBV6-3 and J is TRBJ1-5, with D uncertain. This CDR3 region has 14 residues. CDR1 and CDR2 (germline): MNHEY, SVGEGT. V was pared by 6 bases and J by 0 bases, with 9 bases between.

The genes are TRBV5-1 and TRBJ2-5, with unresolved D. Trimming shortened V by 6 bases and J by 0 bases, and 6 bases separated the two germline ends. CDR1 and CDR2 from the germline V gene are SGHRS and YFSETQ. The CDR3 sequence is 12 residues long. DNA of the CDR3: TGCGCCAGCAAGGCAGACCAAGAGACCCAGTACTTC. It translates to CASKADQETQYF.

The V gene is TRBV7-2, the J gene TRBJ2-5; D might be TRBD2 (5 bases). In germline, CDR1 is SGHTA, CDR2 FQGNSA. The CDR3 covers 15 residues. V was trimmed by 2 bases and J by 5 bases, leaving 15 bases between them. The CDR3 sequence is CASSLMGVTAETQYF. The CDR3 coding sequence is TGTGCCAGCAGCTTAATGGGAGTGACGGCGGAGACCCAGTACTTC. The full variable domain, with the rest looked up from reference TRBV7-2 and TRBJ2-5, is GAGVSQSPSNKVTEKGKDVELRCDPISGHTALYWYRQSLGQGLEFLIYFQGNSAPDKSGLPSDRFSAERTGGSVSTLTIQRTQQEDSAVYLCASSLMGVTAETQYFGPGTRLLVL.

This chain links TRBV9 with TRBJ1-3; D unresolved. Germline CDR1 is SGDLS and CDR2 is YYNGEE. This CDR3 comprises 13 residues. The V end was cut by 2 bases, the J end by 2 bases, with 5 bases between. Here the CDR3 DNA reads TGTGCCAGCAGCGTGGCAGCTGGAAACACCATATATTTT. Translated: CASSVAAGNTIYF.

The CDR3 here is CASSPPGLARNEQFF. For the CDR3, the DNA is TGTGCCAGTAGTCCTCCGGGACTAGCTCGCAATGAGCAGTTCTTC. The chain joins TRBV19 to TRBJ2-1, with 9 bases identical to TRBD2. The germline V gene has CDR1 LNHDA and CDR2 SQIVND (reference sequence). The CDR3 loop spans 15 amino acids. V was pared by 5 bases and J by 6 bases, with 8 bases of the junction left unmatched.

The chain is built from TRBV5-4 and TRBJ2-5, with 8 positions matching TRBD2. CDR3 length equals 15 residues. Per germline, CDR1 SGHNT and CDR2 YYREEE (reference sequence). With 0 bases clipped from V and 5 bases from J, the junction kept 6 bases outside the gene matches. CDR3 sequence: CASSLASAGVETQYF. DNA of the CDR3: TGTGCCAGCAGCTTGGCATCAGCGGGAGTGGAGACCCAGTACTTC. The whole variable domain, remainder taken from reference TRBV5-4 and TRBJ2-5, is ETGVTQSPTHLIKTRGQQVTLRCSSQSGHNTVSWYQQALGQGPQFIFQYYREEENGRGNFPPRFSGLQFPNYSSELNVNALELDDSALYLCASSLASAGVETQYFGPGTRLLVL.

This clone was seen just once. This may be a read error, as it is one base from a much larger clone. J is TRBJ2-3 and V is TRBV5-4; no reliable D call. Germline CDR1 and CDR2: SGHNT and YYREEE (reference sequence). Trimming left V 2 bases short and J 4 bases short, with 2 bases between. The CDR3 is made up of 11 amino acids. CDR3 in DNA: TGTGCCAGCAGCTTAGCAGATACGCAGTATTTT. This gives the protein CASSLADTQYF.

The V and J genes are TRBV6-5 and TRBJ2-5; TRBD2 matches 7 bases. V shed 6 bases, J shed 2 bases, and the junction held 6 bases outside the gene matches. Germline values: CDR1 MNHEY, CDR2 SVGAGI. The CDR3 sequence is 14 residues long. CDR3 protein: CASRSSSGQETQYF. In DNA, the CDR3 is TGTGCCAGCAGATCATCTAGCGGACAAGAGACCCAGTACTTC.

The chain has TRBV4-1 and TRBJ1-2, with 8 bases aligning to TRBD1. The CDR3 length is 15 residues. Germline CDR1 MGHRA, CDR2 YSYEKL. Unmatched junction bases numbered 4, after V lost 0 bases and J lost 4 bases. The CDR3 loop reads CASSQDPGGGYGYTF. DNA for the CDR3: TGCGCCAGCAGCCAAGATCCAGGGGGCGGCTATGGCTACACCTTC.

The chain combines TRBV6-5 with TRBJ1-2, with 8 bases lining up with TRBD1. Trimming at V came to 6 bases and at J to 3 bases, leaving 9 bases not matched to a gene. The CDR3 totals 15 residues. Germline CDR1 reads MNHEY; CDR2 reads SVGAGI. CDR3 DNA: TGTGCCAGCAGACAAGGACAGGGAACAGACTATGGCTACACCTTC. Protein: CASRQGQGTDYGYTF.